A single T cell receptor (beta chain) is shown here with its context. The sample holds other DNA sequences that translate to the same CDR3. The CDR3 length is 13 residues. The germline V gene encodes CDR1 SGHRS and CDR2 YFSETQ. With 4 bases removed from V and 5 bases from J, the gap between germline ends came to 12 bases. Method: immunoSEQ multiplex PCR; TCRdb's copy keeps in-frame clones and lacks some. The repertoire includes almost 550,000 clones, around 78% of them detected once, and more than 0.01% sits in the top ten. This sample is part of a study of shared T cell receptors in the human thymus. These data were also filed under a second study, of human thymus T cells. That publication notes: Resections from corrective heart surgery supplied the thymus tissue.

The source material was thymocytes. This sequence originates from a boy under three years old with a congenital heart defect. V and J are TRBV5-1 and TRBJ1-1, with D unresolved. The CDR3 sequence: CASSLTYPTEAFF. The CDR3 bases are TGCGCCAGCAGCCTGACATATCCAACTGAAGCTTTCTTT.